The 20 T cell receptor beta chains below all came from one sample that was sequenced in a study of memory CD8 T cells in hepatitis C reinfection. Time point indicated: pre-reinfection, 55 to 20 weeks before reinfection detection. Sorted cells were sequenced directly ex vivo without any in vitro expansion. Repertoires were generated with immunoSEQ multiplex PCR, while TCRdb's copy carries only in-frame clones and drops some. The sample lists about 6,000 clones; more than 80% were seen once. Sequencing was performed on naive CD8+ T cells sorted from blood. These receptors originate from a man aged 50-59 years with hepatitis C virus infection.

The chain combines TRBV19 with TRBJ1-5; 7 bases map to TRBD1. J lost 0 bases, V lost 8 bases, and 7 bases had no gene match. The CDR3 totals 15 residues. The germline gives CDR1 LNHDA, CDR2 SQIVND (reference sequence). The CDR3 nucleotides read TGTGCCAGTCGGACAGGACCTACTAGCAATCAGCCCCAGCATTTT. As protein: CASRTGPTSNQPQHF.

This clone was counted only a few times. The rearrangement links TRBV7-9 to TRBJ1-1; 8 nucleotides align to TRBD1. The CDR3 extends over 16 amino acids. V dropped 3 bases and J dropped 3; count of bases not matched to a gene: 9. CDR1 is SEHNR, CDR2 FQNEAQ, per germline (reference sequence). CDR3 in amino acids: CASSLDSGGRDTEAFF. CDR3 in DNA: TGTGCCAGCAGCTTGGATTCAGGGGGCAGGGACACTGAAGCTTTCTTT. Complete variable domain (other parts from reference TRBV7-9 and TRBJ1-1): DTGVSQNPRHKITKRGQNVTFRCDPISEHNRLYWYRQTLGQGPEFLTYFQNEAQLEKSRLLSDRFSAERPKGSFSTLEIQRTEQGDSAMYLCASSLDSGGRDTEAFFGQGTRLTVV.

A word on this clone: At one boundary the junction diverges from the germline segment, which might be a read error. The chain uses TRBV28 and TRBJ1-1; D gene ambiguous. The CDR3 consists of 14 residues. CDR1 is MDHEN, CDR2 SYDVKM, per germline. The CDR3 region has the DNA TGTGCCAGCAGTTTAGTGAGCGGGAACGCTGAAGCTTTCTTT. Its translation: CASSLVSGNAEAFF.

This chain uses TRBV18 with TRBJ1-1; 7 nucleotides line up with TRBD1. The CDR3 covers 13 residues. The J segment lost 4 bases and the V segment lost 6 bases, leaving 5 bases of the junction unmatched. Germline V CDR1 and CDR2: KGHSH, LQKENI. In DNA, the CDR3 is TGTGCCAGCTCCCTTGCAGGGGGCACTGAAGCTTTCTTT. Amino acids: CASSLAGGTEAFF.

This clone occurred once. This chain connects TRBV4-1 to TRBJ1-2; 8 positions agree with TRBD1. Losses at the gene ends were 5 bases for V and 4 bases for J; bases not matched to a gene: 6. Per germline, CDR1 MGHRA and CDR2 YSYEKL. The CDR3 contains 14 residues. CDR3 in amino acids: CASSTQGAGYGYTF. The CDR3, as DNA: TGCGCCAGCAGCACCCAGGGGGCGGGCTATGGCTACACCTTC.

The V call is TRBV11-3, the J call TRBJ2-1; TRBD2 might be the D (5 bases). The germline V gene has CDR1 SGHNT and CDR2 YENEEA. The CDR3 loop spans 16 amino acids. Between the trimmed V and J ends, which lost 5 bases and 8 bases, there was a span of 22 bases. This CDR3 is CASSRHEGEQSDEQFF. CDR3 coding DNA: TGTGCCAGCAGCCGGCACGAGGGAGAGCAGAGCGATGAGCAGTTCTTC.

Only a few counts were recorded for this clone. Here the CDR3 DNA reads TGCGCCAGCAGCTTGGAACTCGTGGGGGGGGTGAACACTGAAGCTTTCTTT. Translating gives CASSLELVGGVNTEAFF. The J gene is TRBJ1-1, the V gene TRBV5-1, with TRBD1 as a possible D gene (5 bases). The CDR3 extends over 17 amino acids. Looked up from germline, CDR1 is SGHRS and CDR2 is YFSETQ. V was cut by 0 bases and J by 0 bases, with 15 bases left in between.

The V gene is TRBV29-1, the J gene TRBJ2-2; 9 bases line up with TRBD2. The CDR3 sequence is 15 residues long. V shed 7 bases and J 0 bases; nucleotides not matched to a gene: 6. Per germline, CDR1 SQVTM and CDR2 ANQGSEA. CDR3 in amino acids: CSGRGGLANTGELFF. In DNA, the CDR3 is TGCAGCGGGCGGGGGGGACTCGCGAACACCGGGGAGCTGTTTTTT.

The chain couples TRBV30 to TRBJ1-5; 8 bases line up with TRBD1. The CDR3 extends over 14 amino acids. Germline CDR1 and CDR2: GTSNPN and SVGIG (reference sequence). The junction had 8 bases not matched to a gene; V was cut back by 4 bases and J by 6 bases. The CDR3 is CAWNPAGGSQPQHF. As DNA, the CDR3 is TGTGCCTGGAATCCAGCAGGGGGCAGTCAGCCCCAGCATTTT.

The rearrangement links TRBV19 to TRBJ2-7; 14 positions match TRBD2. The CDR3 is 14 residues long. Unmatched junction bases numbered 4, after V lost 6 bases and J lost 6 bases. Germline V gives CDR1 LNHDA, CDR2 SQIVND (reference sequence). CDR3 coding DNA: TGTGCCAGTAGCGGGACTAGCGGGAGCCCCGAGCAGTACTTC. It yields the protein CASSGTSGSPEQYF.

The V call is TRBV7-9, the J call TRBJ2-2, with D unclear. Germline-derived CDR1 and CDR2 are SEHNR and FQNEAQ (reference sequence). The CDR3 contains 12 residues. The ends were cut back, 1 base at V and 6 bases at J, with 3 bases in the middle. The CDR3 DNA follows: TGTGCCAGCAGCTTAGACTCCGGGGAGCTGTTTTTT. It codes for CASSLDSGELFF.

DNA of the CDR3: TGTGCCTGGAGTGTACAGTATGCGGGGCCAACTATGAGGGAATTTTACGAGCAGTACTTC. Protein sequence: CAWSVQYAGPTMREFYEQYF. The V and J genes are TRBV30 and TRBJ2-7, with D tentatively TRBD2 (6 bases). Looked up from germline, CDR1 is GTSNPN and CDR2 is SVGIG (reference sequence). This CDR3 has 20 residues. V gave up 0 bases and J gave up 4 bases, with 31 bases separating them.

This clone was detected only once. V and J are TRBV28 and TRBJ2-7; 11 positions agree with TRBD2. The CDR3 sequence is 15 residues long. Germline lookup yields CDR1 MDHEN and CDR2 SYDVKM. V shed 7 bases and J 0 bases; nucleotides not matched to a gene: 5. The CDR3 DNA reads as TGTGCCAGCAAGGCCGGGACTAGCGGCTCCTACGAGCAGTACTTC. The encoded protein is CASKAGTSGSYEQYF.

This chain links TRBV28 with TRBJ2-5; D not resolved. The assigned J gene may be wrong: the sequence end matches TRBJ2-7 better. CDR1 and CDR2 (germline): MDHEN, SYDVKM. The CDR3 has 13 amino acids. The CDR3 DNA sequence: TGTGCCAGCAGTTTAGAGGATACCTACGAGCAGTACTTC. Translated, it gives CASSLEDTYEQYF.

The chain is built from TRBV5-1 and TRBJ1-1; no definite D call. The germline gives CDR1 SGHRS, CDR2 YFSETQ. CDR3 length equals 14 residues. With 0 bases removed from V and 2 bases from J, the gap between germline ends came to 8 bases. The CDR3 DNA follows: TGCGCCAGCAGCTTGGGGGCCATAAACACTGAAGCTTTCTTT. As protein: CASSLGAINTEAFF.

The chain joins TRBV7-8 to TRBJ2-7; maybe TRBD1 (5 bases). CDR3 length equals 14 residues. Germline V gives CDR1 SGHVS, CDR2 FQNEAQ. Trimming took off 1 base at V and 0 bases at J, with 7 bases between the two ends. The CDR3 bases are TGTGCCAGCAGCTTAGATCAGGGCTCCTACGAGCAGTACTTC. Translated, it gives CASSLDQGSYEQYF.

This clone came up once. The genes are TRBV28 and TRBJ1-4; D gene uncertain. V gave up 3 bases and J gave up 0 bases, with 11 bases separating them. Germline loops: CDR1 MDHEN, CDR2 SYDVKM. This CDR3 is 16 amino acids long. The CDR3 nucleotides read TGTGCCAGCAGTTTTCGGACTCACACAACTAATGAAAAACTGTTTTTT. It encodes CASSFRTHTTNEKLFF.

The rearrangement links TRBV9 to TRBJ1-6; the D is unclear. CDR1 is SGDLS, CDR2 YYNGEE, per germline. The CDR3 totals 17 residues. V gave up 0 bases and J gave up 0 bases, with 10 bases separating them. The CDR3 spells CASSVAHSYSYNSPLHF. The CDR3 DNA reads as TGTGCCAGCAGCGTAGCCCACAGCTACTCCTATAATTCACCCCTCCACTTT. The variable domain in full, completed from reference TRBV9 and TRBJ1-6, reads DSGVTQTPKHLITATGQRVTLRCSPRSGDLSVYWYQQSLDQGLQFLIQYYNGEERAKGNILERFSAQQFPDLHSELNLSSLELGDSALYFCASSVAHSYSYNSPLHFGNGTRLTVT.

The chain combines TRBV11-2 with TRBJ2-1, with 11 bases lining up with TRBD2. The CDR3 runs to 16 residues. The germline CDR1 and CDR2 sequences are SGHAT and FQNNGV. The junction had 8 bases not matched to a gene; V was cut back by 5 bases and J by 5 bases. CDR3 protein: CASSAATSGRNNEQFF. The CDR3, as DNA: TGTGCCAGCAGCGCCGCTACTAGCGGGAGAAACAATGAGCAGTTCTTC. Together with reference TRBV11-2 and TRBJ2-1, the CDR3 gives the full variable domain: EAGVAQSPRYKIIEKRQSVAFWCNPISGHATLYWYQQILGQGPKLLIQFQNNGVVDDSQLPKDRFSAERLKGVDSTLKIQPAKLEDSAVYLCASSAATSGRNNEQFFGPGTRLTVL.

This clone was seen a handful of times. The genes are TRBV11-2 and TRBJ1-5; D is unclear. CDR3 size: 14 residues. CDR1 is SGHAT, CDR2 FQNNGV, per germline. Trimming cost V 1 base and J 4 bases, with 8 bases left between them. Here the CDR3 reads CASSLGWTNQPQHF. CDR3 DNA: TGTGCCAGCAGCTTAGGGTGGACTAATCAGCCCCAGCATTTT.